A selection of T cell receptor beta chains follows, all from one sample in a study of blood T cell repertoires in COVID-19. Measured with immunoSEQ multiplex PCR; TCRdb has only the in-frame clones, and not every one. In the table there are approximately 180,000 clones, more than 65% of which are singletons. The sample taken for sequencing was PBMCs or T cells enriched from blood (not recorded which). Receptors originate from a woman aged 45-65 years with acute COVID-19. The conserved cysteine and the conserved F or W are not part of the CDR3 here. Clone size, where shown, is once, few, many, or a class for clones that have expanded.

v_call	clone_size	cdr3_aa
TRBV5-5	once	ASSAFQGIQY
TRBV24-1	.	ATSVGWNSYNEQF
TRBV4-2	.	ASSQEKGYSNQPQH
TRBV12-3/TRBV12-4	.	ASKRGSGNTIY
TRBV6-5	.	ASSGTAGNTIY
TRBV7-2	.	ASSPTSGSGELF
TRBV6-5	.	ASSYSTGATNEKLF
TRBV15	.	ATSARTHSSGANVLT
TRBV19	.	ASSIFGQPQETQY
TRBV5-8	.	ASSTRQAMIYSNQPQH
TRBV19	.	ASKGTSGGRATDTQY
TRBV12-3/TRBV12-4	.	ASSLDSYNEQF
TRBV29-1	.	SVSRGANTEAF
TRBV6-2/TRBV6-3	few	ASSYAVRANTEAF
TRBV7-9	.	ASSFTGGEQF
TRBV24-1	.	ATSDTGKSLF
TRBV19	.	ASSEHQNTEAF
TRBV6-4	.	ASSAMTGSAEAF
TRBV5-1	.	ASSGTTDTQY
TRBV5-1	.	ASSLPTGGTDTQY
TRBV5-4	.	ASSPWTGLGTGELF
TRBV7-8	.	ASSHFQGQASSYNEQF
TRBV3-1/TRBV3-2	many	ASSHRRGNQPQH
TRBV18	.	ASSSSTGVGNTIY
TRBV30	.	AWKRESHTEAF
TRBV5-1	.	ASSPLTGDLNTEAF
TRBV7-9	.	ASSLRGAGNEKLF
TRBV5-1	.	ASSFGDGRGITEAF
TRBV5-1	.	ASSSQGREGAF
TRBV28	once	ASSPGDRGYGYT
TRBV6-1	.	ASRVPTANTGELF
TRBV6-5	.	ASSSLGGSHQPQH